The 20 T cell receptor beta chains below come from one sample, sequenced in a study of T-cell memory formation after mild COVID-19. TCRdb reanalysed the 5' RACE reads using MiXCR and keeps one entry per CDR3 protein. The sample has fewer than 450,000 distinct CDR3 sequences; more than 20% are singletons. The specimen was PBMCs or a T cell subset sorted from them (not recorded which). These receptors were collected from an adult woman who had mild COVID-19 (a few samples of this study predate the infection). Cell type and time point are not known.

This sequence joins TRBV12-3 or TRBV12-4 and TRBJ2-3, with D possibly being TRBD1 (5 bases). The V and J ends lost 7 bases and 3 bases respectively, with 17 bases between them. This CDR3 spans 15 amino acids. CDR3 coding DNA: TGTGCCAGCACCGGACAACACGAGGCTACAGATACGCAGTATTTT. This codes for CASTGQHEATDTQYF.

The rearrangement links TRBV6-5 to TRBJ1-2; 7 bases match TRBD1. The CDR3 spans 15 residues. CDR1 MNHEY and CDR2 SVGAGI come from the germline V gene. The junction had 14 bases not matched to a gene; V was cut back by 6 bases and J by 7 bases. The CDR3 here is CASSARGQSARGYTF. The CDR3 coding sequence is TGTGCCAGCAGCGCTAGGGGACAGTCCGCGCGTGGCTACACCTTC.

This clonotype has just a few counts. V usage is TRBV20-1 and J usage is TRBJ1-2; weak D call: TRBD1 (5 bases). CDR3 length: 13 residues. With 2 bases removed from V and 3 bases from J, the gap between germline ends came to 10 bases. CDR1 and CDR2 from the germline V gene are DFQATT and SNEGSKA (reference sequence). Here the CDR3 DNA reads TGCAGTGCTAGATTGGCAGGGTACTATGGCTACACCTTC. Protein product: CSARLAGYYGYTF.

This clonotype was observed a few times. The rearrangement uses TRBV29-1 and TRBJ2-5; TRBD2 is a possible D gene (7 bases). Between the trimmed V and J ends, which lost 7 bases and 6 bases, there was a span of 15 bases. The CDR3 is made up of 12 amino acids. CDR1 SQVTM and CDR2 ANQGSEA come from the germline V gene. The CDR3 nucleotides are TGCAGCGCCCTAAGGGGGGGGCAGACCCAGTACTTC. Amino acids: CSALRGGQTQYF.

In the case of this clonotype: This likely comes from a read error, as the CDR3 has no conserved phenylalanine or tryptophan at its end. The genes are TRBV27 and TRBJ2-7; D possibly corresponds to TRBD2 (7 bases). V was pared by 0 bases and J by 2 bases, with 8 bases between. The CDR3 covers 14 residues. CDR1 MNHEY and CDR2 SMNVEV come from the germline V gene (reference sequence). CDR3 sequence reads: CASSLSGGPYEQYY. The CDR3 bases are TGTGCCAGCAGTTTATCCGGGGGGCCCTACGAGCAGTACTAC.

This chain uses TRBV9 with TRBJ2-3; 10 bases map to TRBD2. The CDR3 sequence is 15 residues long. Trimming removed 3 bases from V and 1 base from J; junction bases left unmatched: 2. The germline V gene has CDR1 SGDLS and CDR2 YYNGEE. DNA of the CDR3: TGTGCCAGCAGCGCTAGCGGGAGAGGCACAGATACGCAGTATTTT. Translation gives CASSASGRGTDTQYF.

This chain links TRBV7-9 with TRBJ1-1; 7 bases line up with TRBD1. Losses at the gene ends were 4 bases for V and 7 bases for J; bases not matched to a gene: 9. Germline CDR1 reads SEHNR; CDR2 reads FQNEAQ (reference sequence). The CDR3 totals 14 residues. The CDR3 DNA is TGTGCCAGCAGCTCAGGTGGGACAGCTGGTGAAGCTTTCTTT. This encodes CASSSGGTAGEAFF.

The gene calls are TRBV5-1 and TRBJ2-7; 10 bases are shared with TRBD1. CDR1 is SGHRS and CDR2 is YFSETQ in the germline V gene. CDR3 size: 14 residues. J lost 7 bases, V lost 5 bases, and 9 bases had no gene match. The CDR3 reads CASSTGTGETEQYF. The DNA of the CDR3 is TGCGCCAGCAGTACCGGGACAGGGGAGACGGAGCAGTACTTC.

The V gene is TRBV7-2, the J gene TRBJ1-1; D ambiguous. Germline values: CDR1 SGHTA, CDR2 FQGNSA. Trimming cost V 2 bases and J 10 bases, with 11 bases left between them. The CDR3 length is 12 residues. CDR3 sequence: CASSLNGVGAFF. The CDR3 nucleotides are TGTGCCAGCAGCTTAAACGGGGTGGGAGCTTTCTTT.

This clonotype was seen a few times. The rearrangement uses TRBV11-3 and TRBJ2-3, with 10 nucleotides matching TRBD2. Per germline, CDR1 SGHNT and CDR2 YENEEA. J lost 2 bases, V lost 5 bases, and 4 bases had no gene match. The CDR3 contains 15 residues. The CDR3 reads CASSNGLAVTDTQYF. The DNA for the CDR3 is TGTGCCAGCAGCAACGGACTAGCGGTCACAGATACGCAGTATTTT. Filled out from reference TRBV11-3 and TRBJ2-3, the complete variable domain reads EAGVVQSPRYKIIEKKQPVAFWCNPISGHNTLYWYLQNLGQGPELLIRYENEEAVDDSQLPKDRFSAERLKGVDSTLKIQPAELGDSAVYLCASSNGLAVTDTQYFGPGTRLTVL.

Only a few counts were recorded for this clonotype. V usage is TRBV6-6 and J usage is TRBJ2-2; 8 bases are shared with TRBD2. The CDR3 length is 14 residues. Germline CDR1 MNHNY, CDR2 SVGAGI (reference sequence). J was trimmed by 4 bases and V by 8 bases; bases with no gene match: 6. Written as DNA, the CDR3 is TGTGCCAGCGGCGGGGGGTCCGTCACCGGGGAGCTGTTTTTT. It translates to CASGGGSVTGELFF.

The V gene is TRBV7-9, the J gene TRBJ1-4; D gene ambiguous. The CDR3 is 15 residues long. CDR1 SEHNR and CDR2 FQNEAQ come from the germline V gene (reference sequence). V gave up 3 bases and J gave up 6 bases, with 14 bases separating them. CDR3 region: CASSLKGHTDEKLFF. In nucleotides, the CDR3 is TGTGCCAGCAGCTTGAAGGGTCACACCGATGAAAAACTGTTTTTT.

This chain connects TRBV12-3 or TRBV12-4 to TRBJ1-5; D gene uncertain. V lost 6 bases, J lost 0 bases, and 15 bases lay in between. This CDR3 comprises 16 residues. The CDR3 DNA sequence: TGTGCCAGCAGCGCCCAAGGATCCCGTAGCAATCAGCCCCAGCATTTT. Protein: CASSAQGSRSNQPQHF.

This chain uses TRBV5-1 with TRBJ2-1; the match to TRBD2 covers 12 bases. V shed 3 bases, J shed 3 bases, and the junction held 7 bases outside the gene matches. Germline assignment: CDR1 SGHRS and CDR2 YFSETQ. The CDR3 consists of 17 residues. The CDR3 here is CASSSRLAGDRYNEQFF. CDR3 nucleotide sequence: TGCGCCAGCAGCTCCCGACTAGCGGGAGATCGCTACAATGAGCAGTTCTTC.

This clonotype has ten or more counts. J is TRBJ1-1 and V is TRBV2; D gene ambiguous. CDR1 and CDR2 from the germline V gene are SNHLY and FYNNEI. This CDR3 is 14 amino acids long. V lost 6 bases and J 1 base, leaving 12 bases between the germline ends. CDR3 nucleotides: TGTGCCAGCAGGGAGAGGATGGGGAACACTGAAGCTTTCTTT. It translates to CASRERMGNTEAFF.

This clonotype was seen more than once but under ten times. This chain connects TRBV3-1 to TRBJ2-1, with 14 bases aligning to TRBD2. The CDR3 totals 16 residues. From germline, CDR1 is LGHDT and CDR2 YNNKEL (reference sequence). Trimming cost V 6 bases and J 7 bases; bases outside gene matches: 8. The CDR3 spells CASSHPGTSGGNEQFF. The CDR3 DNA is TGTGCCAGCAGTCATCCCGGGACTAGCGGGGGAAATGAGCAGTTCTTC.

This clonotype was seen at least ten times. The rearrangement links TRBV7-3 to TRBJ2-6; D perhaps matches TRBD1 (5 bases). Per germline, CDR1 SGHTA and CDR2 FQGTGA. V lost 1 base to trimming and J lost 0 bases, with 22 bases between them. The CDR3 extends over 21 amino acids. CDR3 bases: TGTGCCAGCAGCTTAAACGGGCTAGGGGCAGGGTTTGGCTCTGGGGCCAACGTCCTGACTTTC. It encodes CASSLNGLGAGFGSGANVLTF. Drawing the rest from reference TRBV7-3 and TRBJ2-6, the complete variable domain is GAGVSQTPSNKVTEKGKYVELRCDPISGHTALYWYRQSLGQGPEFLIYFQGTGAADDSGLPNDRFFAVRPEGSVSTLKIQRTERGDSAVYLCASSLNGLGAGFGSGANVLTFGAGSRLTVL.

The DNA for the CDR3 is TGTGCCAGCAGTTACCCCCCGGTGGTGGGTGAGCAGTTCTTC. It yields the protein CASSYPPVVGEQFF. V and J are TRBV6-2 or TRBV6-3 and TRBJ2-1; no clear D. V was trimmed by 2 bases and J by 9 bases, leaving 14 bases between them. The CDR3 spans 14 residues. Per the germline V gene, CDR1 is MNHEY and CDR2 is SVGEGT.

The chain couples TRBV11-2 to TRBJ2-3; 11 bases agree with TRBD2. The CDR3 consists of 19 residues. V lost 5 bases and J lost 0; bases outside the gene matches: 13. The germline V gene has CDR1 SGHAT and CDR2 FQNNGV. CDR3 sequence (DNA): TGTGCCAGCAGCCCCGACGCACTAGCGGGGGCCTCTAGCACAGATACGCAGTATTTT. As protein: CASSPDALAGASSTDTQYF.

This clonotype was seen a handful of times. V is TRBV24-1 and J is TRBJ1-3, with D possibly being TRBD1 (6 bases). The ends were cut back, 4 bases at V and 0 bases at J, with 24 bases in the middle. Germline values: CDR1 KGHDR, CDR2 SFDVKD. The CDR3 runs 20 residues. CDR3 nucleotide sequence: TGTGCCACCAGTGACATTCTACCGGGACAAAGGACGAGCTCTGGAAACACCATATATTTT. Translation: CATSDILPGQRTSSGNTIYF.